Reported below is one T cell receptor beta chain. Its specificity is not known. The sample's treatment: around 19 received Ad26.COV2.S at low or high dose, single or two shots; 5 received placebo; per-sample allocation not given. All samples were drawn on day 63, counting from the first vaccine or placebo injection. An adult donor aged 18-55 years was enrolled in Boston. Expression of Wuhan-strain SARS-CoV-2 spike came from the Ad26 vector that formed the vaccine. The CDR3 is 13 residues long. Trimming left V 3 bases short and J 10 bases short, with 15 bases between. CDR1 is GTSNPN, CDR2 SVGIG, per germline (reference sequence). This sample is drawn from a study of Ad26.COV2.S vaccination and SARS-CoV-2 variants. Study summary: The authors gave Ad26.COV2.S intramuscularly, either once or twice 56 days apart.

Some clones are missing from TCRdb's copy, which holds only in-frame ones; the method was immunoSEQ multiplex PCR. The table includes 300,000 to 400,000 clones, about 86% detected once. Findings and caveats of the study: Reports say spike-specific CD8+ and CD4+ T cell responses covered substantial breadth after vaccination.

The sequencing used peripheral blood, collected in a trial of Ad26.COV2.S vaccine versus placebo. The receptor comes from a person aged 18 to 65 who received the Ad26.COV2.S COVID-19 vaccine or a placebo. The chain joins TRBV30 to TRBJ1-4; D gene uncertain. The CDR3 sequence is CAWRSLMKGKLFF. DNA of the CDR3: TGTGCCTGGAGAAGCCTAATGAAAGGAAAACTGTTTTTT.